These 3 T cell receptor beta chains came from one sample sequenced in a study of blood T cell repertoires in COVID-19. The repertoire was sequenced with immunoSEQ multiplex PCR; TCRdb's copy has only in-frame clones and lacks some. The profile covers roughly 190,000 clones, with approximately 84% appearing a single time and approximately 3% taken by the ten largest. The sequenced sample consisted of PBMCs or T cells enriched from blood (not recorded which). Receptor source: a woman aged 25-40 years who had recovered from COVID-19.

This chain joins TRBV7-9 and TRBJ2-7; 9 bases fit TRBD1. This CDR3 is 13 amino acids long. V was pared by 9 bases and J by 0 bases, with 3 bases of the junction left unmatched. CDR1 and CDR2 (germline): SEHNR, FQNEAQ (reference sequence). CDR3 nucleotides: TGTGCCAGTGGGACAGGGACCTCCTACGAGCAGTACTTC. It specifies CASGTGTSYEQYF.

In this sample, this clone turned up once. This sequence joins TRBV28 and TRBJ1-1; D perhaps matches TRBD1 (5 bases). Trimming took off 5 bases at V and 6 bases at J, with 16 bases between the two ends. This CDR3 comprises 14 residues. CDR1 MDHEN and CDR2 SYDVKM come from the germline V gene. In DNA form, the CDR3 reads TGTGCCAGCAGTGCCTCAAACAGGTACCCTGAAGCTTTCTTT. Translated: CASSASNRYPEAFF. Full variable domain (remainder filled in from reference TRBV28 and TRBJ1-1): DVKVTQSSRYLVKRTGEKVFLECVQDMDHENMFWYRQDPGLGLRLIYFSYDVKMKEKGDIPEGYSVSREKKERFSLILESASTNQTSMYLCASSASNRYPEAFFGQGTRLTVV.

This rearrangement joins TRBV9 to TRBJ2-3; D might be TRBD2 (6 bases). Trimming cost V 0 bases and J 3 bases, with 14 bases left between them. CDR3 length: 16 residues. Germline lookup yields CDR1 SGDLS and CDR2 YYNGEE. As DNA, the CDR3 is TGTGCCAGCAGCGTAGGTGACGGGAGAAGGACAGATACGCAGTATTTT. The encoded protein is CASSVGDGRRTDTQYF. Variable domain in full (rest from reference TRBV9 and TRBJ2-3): DSGVTQTPKHLITATGQRVTLRCSPRSGDLSVYWYQQSLDQGLQFLIQYYNGEERAKGNILERFSAQQFPDLHSELNLSSLELGDSALYFCASSVGDGRRTDTQYFGPGTRLTVL.